A single sample gave rise to the 32 T cell receptor beta chains below, sequenced in a study of spatial heterogeneity in lung cancer. TCRdb independently ran MiXCR on the 5' RACE reads; one entry per CDR3 protein. This table holds over 15,000 distinct CDR3 sequences, 5.5% to 8% found once. Study-wide findings and caveats: Expanded alpha and beta TCR counts within tumors tracked tumor mutation counts.

Time point of the sample: sample taken at primary tumor resection. What these receptors recognize is not known. Source: lung tumor tissue, taken at surgery. These receptors all stem from a female donor with early-stage non-small cell lung cancer.

Ten or more counts support this clonotype. J is TRBJ1-2 and V is TRBV6-5; D may be TRBD1 (6 bases). CDR1 is MNHEY and CDR2 is SVGAGI in the germline V gene. V was trimmed by 3 bases and J by 8 bases, leaving 10 bases between them. The CDR3 is 12 residues long. CDR3 protein: CASSYTGYGYTF. As DNA, the CDR3 is TGTGCCAGCAGTTATACAGGGTACGGCTACACCTTC.

By frequency in the sample, this clonotype is medium-sized. CDR3 DNA sequence: TGTGCCAGCAGCTTTCATTCCTACGAGCAGTACTTC. Amino acids: CASSFHSYEQYF. This chain links TRBV11-2 with TRBJ2-7, with no clear D. The CDR3 is 12 amino acids. V was clipped by 3 bases and J by 1 base, with 4 bases between them. The germline gives CDR1 SGHAT, CDR2 FQNNGV.

The rearrangement links TRBV6-5 to TRBJ2-7; D remains unclear. The CDR3 has 13 amino acids. CDR1 and CDR2 from the germline V gene are MNHEY and SVGAGI. Trimming removed 0 bases at V and 8 bases at J, with 11 bases between. CDR3 sequence (DNA): TGTGCCAGCAGTTACTCAAGGGCTTGGCAGCAGTACTTC. Translating it yields CASSYSRAWQQYF.

The table lists this clonotype with many counts. This chain connects TRBV29-1 to TRBJ2-2; TRBD1 matches 9 bases. Unmatched junction bases numbered 6, after V lost 6 bases and J lost 7 bases. The CDR3 is made up of 13 amino acids. CDR1 SQVTM and CDR2 ANQGSEA come from the germline V gene. In nucleotides, the CDR3 is TGCAGCGTGGGGGACAGGGCCGACGGGGAGCTGTTTTTT. Encoded protein: CSVGDRADGELFF.

This clonotype was seen repeatedly, ten times or more. The J gene is TRBJ2-6, the V gene TRBV4-1, with TRBD1 matching 8 bases. The V segment lost 4 bases and the J segment 2 bases; nucleotides outside the gene matches: 7. The germline V gene encodes CDR1 MGHRA and CDR2 YSYEKL. This CDR3 contains 17 residues. CDR3 in amino acids: CASSLTDRAAGANVLTF. CDR3 in DNA: TGCGCCAGCAGCCTGACGGACAGGGCGGCTGGGGCCAACGTCCTGACTTTC.

This clonotype was seen only a few times. V is TRBV27 and J is TRBJ1-1, with a tentative D call TRBD1 (5 bases). V was trimmed by 1 base and J by 7 bases, leaving 10 bases between them. Germline V gives CDR1 MNHEY, CDR2 SMNVEV (reference sequence). This CDR3 contains 13 residues. The CDR3 DNA sequence: TGTGCCAGCAGTTTATGGGTCGGGGGTGAAGCTTTCTTT. Translated, it gives CASSLWVGGEAFF.

This clonotype was seen repeatedly, ten times or more. The J gene is TRBJ1-2, the V gene TRBV28; D not certain. Trimming left V 5 bases short and J 4 bases short, with 5 bases between. This CDR3 is built from 11 residues. Germline V gene sequence: CDR1 MDHEN, CDR2 SYDVKM. The CDR3 nucleotides are TGTGCCAGCAGTCACAGCTATGGCTACACCTTC. Translation: CASSHSYGYTF.

The table lists this clonotype with many counts. The V call is TRBV5-1, the J call TRBJ2-5; D is undetermined. The V end lost 3 bases, the J end lost 5 bases, and 11 bases lay between the germline ends. This CDR3 has 13 amino acids. The germline gives CDR1 SGHRS, CDR2 YFSETQ. CDR3 bases: TGCGCCAGCAGCTACAATTTCGGGGAGACCCAGTACTTC. Its translation: CASSYNFGETQYF.

Many counts were recorded for this clonotype. V and J are TRBV20-1 and TRBJ1-6, with D perhaps TRBD1 (5 bases). The V end was cut by 3 bases, the J end by 0 bases, with 21 bases between. The CDR3 contains 19 residues. Germline V gene sequence: CDR1 DFQATT, CDR2 SNEGSKA (reference sequence). The CDR3, as DNA: TGCAGTGCTAGCCGACAGCCAAGGGGCCGAAGCTCCTATAATTCACCCCTCCACTTT. Protein: CSASRQPRGRSSYNSPLHF.

CDR3 amino acids: CASRSPYEQYF. The CDR3, as DNA: TGTGCCAGCAGGTCTCCCTACGAGCAGTACTTC. The V and J genes are TRBV6-5 and TRBJ2-7; D unresolved. The V and J ends lost 6 bases and 2 bases respectively, with 5 bases between them. In germline, CDR1 is MNHEY, CDR2 SVGAGI. CDR3 length: 11 residues.

This clonotype was observed a few times. The genes are TRBV7-8 and TRBJ1-3; the D is unclear. Germline V CDR1 and CDR2: SGHVS, FQNEAQ. CDR3 length: 10 residues. With 8 bases removed from V and 4 bases from J, the gap between germline ends came to 3 bases. The CDR3 loop reads CASSGNTIYF. CDR3 nucleotides: TGTGCCAGCTCCGGAAACACCATATATTTT.

At least ten counts were recorded for this clonotype. V gene TRBV4-2 combines with J gene TRBJ2-2; D is possibly TRBD2 (5 bases). The V gene's germline CDR1 is LGHNA and CDR2 YNFKEQ. The V end was cut by 0 bases, the J end by 7 bases, with 12 bases between. The CDR3 is made up of 15 amino acids. CDR3 coding DNA: TGTGCCAGCAGCCAAGATCAGCGGACTTTCGGGGAGCTGTTTTTT. The encoded protein is CASSQDQRTFGELFF.

This clonotype was picked up many times. The chain uses TRBV13 and TRBJ2-3; 12 nucleotides align to TRBD2. The CDR3 is 17 amino acids. The V and J ends lost 5 bases and 4 bases, in that order; junction bases with no gene match: 10. Looked up from germline, CDR1 is PRHDT and CDR2 is FYEKMQ (reference sequence). The CDR3 bases are TGTGCCAGCAGCAACATACTAGCGGGAGGCCACGCAGATACGCAGTATTTT. The encoded protein is CASSNILAGGHADTQYF. The full variable domain, with the rest looked up from reference TRBV13 and TRBJ2-3, is AAGVIQSPRHLIKEKRETATLKCYPIPRHDTVYWYQQGPGQDPQFLISFYEKMQSDKGSIPDRFSAQQFSDYHSELNMSSLELGDSALYFCASSNILAGGHADTQYFGPGTRLTVL.

This clonotype was picked up many times. The chain carries TRBV7-2 and TRBJ2-7, with D possibly TRBD1 on 6 matching bases. CDR1 SGHTA and CDR2 FQGNSA come from the germline V gene. V lost 5 bases, J lost 3 bases, and 11 bases lay in between. The CDR3 has 13 amino acids. This chain's CDR3 is CASSSRGNYEQYF. In DNA form, the CDR3 reads TGTGCCAGCAGCAGCAGGGGCAACTACGAGCAGTACTTC.

By proportion, this clonotype is medium-sized. The V gene is TRBV20-1, the J gene TRBJ2-3; D call uncertain. Germline lookup yields CDR1 DFQATT and CDR2 SNEGSKA (reference sequence). Trimming pared 4 bases from V and 1 base from J, leaving 6 bases between. The CDR3 sequence is 12 residues long. CDR3 residues: CSAIPRTDTQYF. The CDR3 region has the DNA TGCAGTGCTATCCCCCGCACAGATACGCAGTATTTT.

In its sample, this clonotype was seen many times. The chain combines TRBV3-1 with TRBJ2-7; 7 nucleotides match TRBD2. The CDR3 contains 14 residues. Germline CDR1 reads LGHDT; CDR2 reads YNNKEL (reference sequence). The V gene end was trimmed by 1 base and the J gene end by 7 bases; junction bases not matched to a gene: 7. This CDR3 reads CASSQAGRSGEQYF. DNA for the CDR3: TGTGCCAGCAGCCAAGCCGGGAGGAGCGGTGAGCAGTACTTC.

The chain recombines TRBV28 with TRBJ2-7, with 7 positions matching TRBD2. V shed 7 bases, J shed 1 base, and the junction held 10 bases outside the gene matches. This CDR3 is 15 amino acids long. Per the germline V gene, CDR1 is MDHEN and CDR2 is SYDVKM. In DNA form, the CDR3 reads TGTGCCAGCAATTCCCCTAGCGGAGAATCCTACGAGCAGTACTTC. Encoded protein: CASNSPSGESYEQYF.

This clonotype was seen many times. The chain recombines TRBV20-1 with TRBJ2-3, with D tentatively TRBD1 or TRBD2 (5 bases each). V shed 3 bases and J shed 3 bases, with 16 bases lying between them. From germline, CDR1 is DFQATT and CDR2 SNEGSKA (reference sequence). The CDR3 spans 15 residues. CDR3 bases: TGCAGTGCTAGCGTCCGGGACGGGGTGACAGATACGCAGTATTTT. The encoded protein is CSASVRDGVTDTQYF.

The table lists this clonotype with many counts. The J gene is TRBJ2-1, the V gene TRBV19; TRBD1 matches 7 bases. The CDR3 sequence is 14 residues long. Per germline, CDR1 LNHDA and CDR2 SQIVND (reference sequence). J lost 9 bases, V lost 5 bases, and 10 bases had no gene match. CDR3 DNA: TGTGCCAGTAGTTTGAGACAGGGCGTGGGTGAGCAGTTCTTC. Translating it yields CASSLRQGVGEQFF.

This clonotype was detected only a few times. The genes are TRBV5-1 and TRBJ1-1; TRBD1 might be the D (6 bases). Germline lookup yields CDR1 SGHRS and CDR2 YFSETQ. The V end lost 2 bases, the J end lost 0 bases, and 11 bases lay between the germline ends. The CDR3 sequence is 15 residues long. This CDR3 reads CASSFSAGVNTEAFF. The CDR3 DNA follows: TGCGCCAGCAGCTTCTCGGCAGGGGTGAACACTGAAGCTTTCTTT.

Many counts were recorded for this clonotype. The chain couples TRBV5-1 to TRBJ1-1, with 10 bases identical to TRBD1. The trim removed 6 bases at V and 6 bases at J, leaving 8 bases unmatched. The CDR3 extends over 14 amino acids. In germline, CDR1 is SGHRS, CDR2 YFSETQ. The CDR3 nucleotides read TGCGCCAGCAAAGCGGACAGGGGGACTTCTGAAGCTTTCTTT. Protein: CASKADRGTSEAFF.

Regarding this clonotype: A much more abundant neighbour one base away suggests this may be a read error. The chain employs TRBV15 and TRBJ2-3, with D uncertain. This CDR3 is built from 14 residues. Looked up from germline, CDR1 is LNHNV and CDR2 is YYDKDF (reference sequence). CDR3 in amino acids: CVTSSGGPPYTQYF. For the CDR3, the DNA is TGTGTCACCAGCAGTGGTGGTCCTCCTTATACGCAGTATTTT.

The chain links TRBV7-8 to TRBJ2-7, with 13 nucleotides matching TRBD2. The germline V gene encodes CDR1 SGHVS and CDR2 FQNEAQ. The CDR3 runs to 14 residues. V shed 5 bases, J shed 6 bases, and the junction held 4 bases outside the gene matches. The CDR3 sequence is CASSPGTSGTEQYF. DNA of the CDR3: TGTGCCAGCAGCCCCGGGACTAGCGGGACCGAGCAGTACTTC. Filled out from reference TRBV7-8 and TRBJ2-7, the complete variable domain reads GAGVSQSPRYKVAKRGQDVALRCDPISGHVSLFWYQQALGQGPEFLTYFQNEAQLDKSGLPSDRFFAERPEGSVSTLKIQRTQQEDSAVYLCASSPGTSGTEQYFGPGTRLTVT.

This clonotype was counted at least ten times. The chain has TRBV19 and TRBJ2-7, with TRBD1 matching over 8 bases. Germline V CDR1 and CDR2: LNHDA, SQIVND (reference sequence). Germline trimming cut 4 bases from V and 3 bases from J; bases unmatched to any gene: 5. The CDR3 consists of 14 residues. CDR3 amino acids: CASSNGQGGYEQYF. In DNA, the CDR3 is TGTGCCAGTAGTAATGGACAGGGAGGCTACGAGCAGTACTTC.

This clonotype has more than one count but fewer than ten. The chain couples TRBV7-2 to TRBJ1-3; possible D gene TRBD1, 6 bases. Germline CDR1 is SGHTA and CDR2 is FQGNSA. The CDR3 covers 15 residues. The V end was cut by 3 bases, the J end by 3 bases, with 12 bases between. The CDR3 DNA reads as TGTGCCAGCAGCTTGTCACAGGGTCATGGAAACACCATATATTTT. This sequence encodes CASSLSQGHGNTIYF.

The sample holds many counts of this clonotype. The chain carries TRBV27 and TRBJ2-2; D unresolved. Germline CDR1 is MNHEY and CDR2 is SMNVEV (reference sequence). Trimming cost V 6 bases and J 0 bases, with 5 bases left between them. The CDR3 sequence is 13 residues long. This chain's CDR3 is CASRRANTGELFF. As DNA, the CDR3 is TGTGCCAGCAGACGAGCGAACACCGGGGAGCTGTTTTTT.

The table lists this clonotype with many counts. V and J are TRBV6-2 or TRBV6-3 and TRBJ2-2, with 8 bases aligning to TRBD2. Germline assignment: CDR1 MNHEY and CDR2 SVGEGT. Unmatched junction bases numbered 4, after V lost 6 bases and J lost 1 base. The CDR3 covers 15 residues. The CDR3 bases are TGTGCCAGCAGACGGACTAGCCTGAACACCGGGGAGCTGTTTTTT. Protein product: CASRRTSLNTGELFF.

This clonotype was observed a handful of times. The chain links TRBV20-1 to TRBJ1-4; D remains ambiguous. Trimming shortened V by 3 bases and J by 4 bases, and 9 bases separated the two germline ends. This CDR3 region has 13 residues. Per the germline V gene, CDR1 is DFQATT and CDR2 is SNEGSKA (reference sequence). The CDR3 nucleotides read TGCAGTGCTAGGAGGAATTATAATGAAAAACTGTTTTTT. The encoded protein is CSARRNYNEKLFF.

The chain carries TRBV29-1 and TRBJ2-3, with D possibly being TRBD2 (5 bases). The CDR3 totals 13 residues. V lost 4 bases, J lost 5 bases, and 13 bases lay in between. Per germline, CDR1 SQVTM and CDR2 ANQGSEA. CDR3 loop: CSVGGSVGDTQYF. CDR3 DNA sequence: TGCAGCGTTGGGGGTAGCGTGGGAGATACGCAGTATTTT.

The table lists this clonotype with many counts. V is TRBV7-2 and J is TRBJ2-7, with 13 bases that match TRBD2. V was pared by 4 bases and J by 2 bases, with 14 bases of the junction left unmatched. The length of the CDR3 is 19 residues. Germline lookup yields CDR1 SGHTA and CDR2 FQGNSA. The CDR3 bases are TGTGCCAGCAGCTCCTTAGTGGATGGACTAGCGGGAGATCCCTACGAGCAGTACTTC. Amino acid sequence: CASSSLVDGLAGDPYEQYF.

This clonotype was observed at least ten times. This sequence joins TRBV20-1 and TRBJ2-5; D is perhaps TRBD1 (6 bases). The CDR3 runs 13 residues. Germline values: CDR1 DFQATT, CDR2 SNEGSKA (reference sequence). Between the trimmed V and J ends, which lost 6 bases and 3 bases, there was a span of 14 bases. CDR3 DNA sequence: TGCAGTGCGCTGGACAGAGAAAAAGAGACCCAGTACTTC. It translates to CSALDREKETQYF.

The sample holds many counts of this clonotype. V is TRBV20-1 and J is TRBJ1-2, with 9 nucleotides matching TRBD1. This CDR3 has 15 amino acids. Germline CDR1 is DFQATT and CDR2 is SNEGSKA (reference sequence). The V and J ends lost 1 base and 6 bases, in that order; junction bases with no gene match: 9. The CDR3 nucleotides are TGCAGTGCTAGAGGGCACAGGGGGCGTATCCATGGCTACACCTTC. Protein sequence: CSARGHRGRIHGYTF.